This TCR beta chain was captured in a study of T cell responses to AZD1222 COVID-19 vaccine. Broader study findings: The repertoires were collected only after the peak T cell response. Mostly white British, mostly female donors; authors suggested clonal diversity may be underestimated.

In the case of this clone: The target antigen is unknown.

Clones were read by immunoSEQ multiplex PCR, and TCRdb kept only the in-frame ones, dropping some. The repertoire holds roughly 120,000 clones, with approximately 90% as singletons. V lost 2 bases, J lost 2 bases, and 6 bases stayed unmatched. CDR3 length: 15 residues. In germline, CDR1 is MNHEY, CDR2 SVGAGI. The rearrangement uses TRBV6-5 and TRBJ2-7, with 7 bases fitting TRBD2. Sequenced here: peripheral blood, sampled 28 days after the second AZD1222 dose. This receptor was identified in an adult who received the AZD1222 COVID-19 vaccine. CDR3 protein: CASSYQAGRPYEQYF. CDR3 DNA sequence: TGTGCCAGCAGTTACCAAGCGGGGAGGCCCTACGAGCAGTACTTC.